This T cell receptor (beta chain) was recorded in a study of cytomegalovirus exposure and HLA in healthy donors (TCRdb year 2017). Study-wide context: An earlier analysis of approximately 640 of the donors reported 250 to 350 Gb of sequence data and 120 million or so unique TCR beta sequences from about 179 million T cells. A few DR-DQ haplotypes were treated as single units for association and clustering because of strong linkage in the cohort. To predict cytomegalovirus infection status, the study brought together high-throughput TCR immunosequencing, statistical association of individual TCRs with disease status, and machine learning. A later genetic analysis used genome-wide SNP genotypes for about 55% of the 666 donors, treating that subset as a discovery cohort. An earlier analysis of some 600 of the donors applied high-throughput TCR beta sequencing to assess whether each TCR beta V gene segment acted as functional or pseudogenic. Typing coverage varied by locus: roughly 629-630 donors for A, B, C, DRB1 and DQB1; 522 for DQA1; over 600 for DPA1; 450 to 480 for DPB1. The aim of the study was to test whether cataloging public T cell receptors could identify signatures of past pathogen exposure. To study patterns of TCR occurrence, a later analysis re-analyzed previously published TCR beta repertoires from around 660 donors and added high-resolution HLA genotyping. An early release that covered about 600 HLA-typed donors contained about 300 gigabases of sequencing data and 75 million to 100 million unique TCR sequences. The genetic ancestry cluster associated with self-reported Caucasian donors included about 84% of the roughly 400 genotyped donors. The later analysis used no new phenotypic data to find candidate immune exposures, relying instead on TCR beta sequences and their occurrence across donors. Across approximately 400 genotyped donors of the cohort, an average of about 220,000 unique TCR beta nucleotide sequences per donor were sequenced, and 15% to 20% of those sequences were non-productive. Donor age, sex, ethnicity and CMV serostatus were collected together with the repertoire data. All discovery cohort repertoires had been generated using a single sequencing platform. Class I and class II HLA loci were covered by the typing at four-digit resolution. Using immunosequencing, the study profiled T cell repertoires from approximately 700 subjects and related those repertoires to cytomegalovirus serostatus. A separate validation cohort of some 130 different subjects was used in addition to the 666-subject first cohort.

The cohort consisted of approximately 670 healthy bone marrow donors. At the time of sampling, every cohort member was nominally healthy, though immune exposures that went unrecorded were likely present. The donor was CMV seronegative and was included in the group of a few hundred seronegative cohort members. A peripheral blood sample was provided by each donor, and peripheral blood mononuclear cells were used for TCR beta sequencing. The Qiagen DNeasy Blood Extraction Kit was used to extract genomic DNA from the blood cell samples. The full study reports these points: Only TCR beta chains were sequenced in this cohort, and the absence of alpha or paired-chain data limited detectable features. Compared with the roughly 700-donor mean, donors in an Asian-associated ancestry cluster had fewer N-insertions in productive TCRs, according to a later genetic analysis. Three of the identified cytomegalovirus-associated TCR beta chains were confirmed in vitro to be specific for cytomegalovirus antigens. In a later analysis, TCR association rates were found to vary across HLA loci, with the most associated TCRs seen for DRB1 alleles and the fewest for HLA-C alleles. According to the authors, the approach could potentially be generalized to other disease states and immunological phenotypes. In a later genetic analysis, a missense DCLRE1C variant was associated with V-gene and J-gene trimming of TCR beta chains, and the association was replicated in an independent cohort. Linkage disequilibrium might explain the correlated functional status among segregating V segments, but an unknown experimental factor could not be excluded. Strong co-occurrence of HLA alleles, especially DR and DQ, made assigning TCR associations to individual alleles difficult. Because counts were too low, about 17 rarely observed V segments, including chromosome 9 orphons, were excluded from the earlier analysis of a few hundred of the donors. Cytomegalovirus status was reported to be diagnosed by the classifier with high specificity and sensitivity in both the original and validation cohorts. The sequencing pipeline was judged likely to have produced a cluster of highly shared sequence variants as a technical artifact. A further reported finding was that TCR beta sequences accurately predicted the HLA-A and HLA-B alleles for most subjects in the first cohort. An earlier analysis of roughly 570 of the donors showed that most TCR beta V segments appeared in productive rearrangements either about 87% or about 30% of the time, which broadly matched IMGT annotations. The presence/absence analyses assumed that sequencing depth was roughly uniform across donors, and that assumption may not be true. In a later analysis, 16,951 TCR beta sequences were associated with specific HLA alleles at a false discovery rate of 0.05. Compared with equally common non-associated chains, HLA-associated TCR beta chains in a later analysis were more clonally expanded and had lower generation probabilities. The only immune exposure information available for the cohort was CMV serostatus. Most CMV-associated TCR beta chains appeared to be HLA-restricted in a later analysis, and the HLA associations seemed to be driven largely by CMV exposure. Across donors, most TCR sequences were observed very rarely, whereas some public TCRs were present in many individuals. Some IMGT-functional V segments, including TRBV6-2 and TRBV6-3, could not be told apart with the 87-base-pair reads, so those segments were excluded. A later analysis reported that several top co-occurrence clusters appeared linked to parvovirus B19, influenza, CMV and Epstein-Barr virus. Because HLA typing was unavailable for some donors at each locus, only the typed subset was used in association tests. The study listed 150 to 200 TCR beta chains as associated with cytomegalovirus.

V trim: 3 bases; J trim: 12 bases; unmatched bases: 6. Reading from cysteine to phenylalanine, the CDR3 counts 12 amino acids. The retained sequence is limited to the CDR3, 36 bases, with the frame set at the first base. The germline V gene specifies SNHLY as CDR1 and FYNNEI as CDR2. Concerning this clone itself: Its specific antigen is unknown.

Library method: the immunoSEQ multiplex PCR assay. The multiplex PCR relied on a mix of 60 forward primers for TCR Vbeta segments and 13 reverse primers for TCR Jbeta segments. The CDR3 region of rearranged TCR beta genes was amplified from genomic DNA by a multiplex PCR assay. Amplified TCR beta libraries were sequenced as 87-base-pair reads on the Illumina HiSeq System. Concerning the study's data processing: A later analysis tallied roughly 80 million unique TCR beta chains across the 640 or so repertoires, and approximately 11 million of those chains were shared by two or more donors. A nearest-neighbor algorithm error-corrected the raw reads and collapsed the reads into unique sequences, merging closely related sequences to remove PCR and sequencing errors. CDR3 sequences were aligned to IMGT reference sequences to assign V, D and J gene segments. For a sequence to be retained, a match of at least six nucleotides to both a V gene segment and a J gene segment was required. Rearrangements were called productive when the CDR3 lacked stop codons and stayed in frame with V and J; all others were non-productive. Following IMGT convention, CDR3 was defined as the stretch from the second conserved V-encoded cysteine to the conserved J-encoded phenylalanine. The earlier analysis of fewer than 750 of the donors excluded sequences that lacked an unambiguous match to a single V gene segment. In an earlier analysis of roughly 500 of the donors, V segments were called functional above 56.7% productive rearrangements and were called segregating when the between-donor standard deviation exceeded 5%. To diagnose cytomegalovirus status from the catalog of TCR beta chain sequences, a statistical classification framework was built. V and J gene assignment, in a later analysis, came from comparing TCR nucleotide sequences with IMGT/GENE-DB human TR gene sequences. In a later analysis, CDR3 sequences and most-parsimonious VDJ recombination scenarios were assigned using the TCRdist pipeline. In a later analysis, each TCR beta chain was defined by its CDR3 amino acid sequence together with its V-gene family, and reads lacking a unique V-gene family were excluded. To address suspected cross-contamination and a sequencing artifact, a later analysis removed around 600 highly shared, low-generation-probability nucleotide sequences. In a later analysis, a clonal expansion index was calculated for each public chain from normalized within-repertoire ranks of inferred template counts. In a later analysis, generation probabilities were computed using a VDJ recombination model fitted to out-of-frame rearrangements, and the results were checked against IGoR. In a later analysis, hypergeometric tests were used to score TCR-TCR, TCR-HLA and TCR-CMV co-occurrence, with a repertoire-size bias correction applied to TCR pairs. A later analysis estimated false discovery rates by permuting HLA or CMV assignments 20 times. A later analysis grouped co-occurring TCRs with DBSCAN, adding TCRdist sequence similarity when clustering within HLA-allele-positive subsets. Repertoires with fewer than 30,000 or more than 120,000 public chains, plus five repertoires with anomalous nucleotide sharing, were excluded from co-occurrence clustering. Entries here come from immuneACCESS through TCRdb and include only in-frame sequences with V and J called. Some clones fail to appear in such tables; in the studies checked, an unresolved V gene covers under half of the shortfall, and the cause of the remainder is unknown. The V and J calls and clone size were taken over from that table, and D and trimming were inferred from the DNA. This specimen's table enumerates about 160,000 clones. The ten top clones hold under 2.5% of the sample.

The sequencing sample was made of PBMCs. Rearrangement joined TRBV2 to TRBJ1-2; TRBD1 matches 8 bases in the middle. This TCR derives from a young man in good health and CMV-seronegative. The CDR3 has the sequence CASSETPTGDTF. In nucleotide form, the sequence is TGTGCCAGCAGTGAGACCCCGACAGGGGACACCTTC.